The sample holds many counts of the clone carrying this T cell receptor beta chain. Its antigen remains unknown. The sample originates from a study of Graves' ophthalmopathy and Graves' hyperthyroidism. Study-wide findings and caveats: Blood contained most expanded thyroid clonotypes exceeding 0.001 frequency. The model forecast ophthalmopathy progression, reaching roughly 71% sensitivity and roughly 72% specificity. Ophthalmopathy versus stable hyperthyroidism: 13-signature model gave under 90% sensitivity, 75% to 83% specificity.

Germline V lookup: CDR1 MNHEY, CDR2 SVGEGT. The length of the CDR3 is 18 residues. With 3 bases removed from V and 5 bases from J, the gap between germline ends came to 23 bases. Using RNA transcripts, the TCR beta CDR3 regions were amplified. Second-round multiplex PCR followed a first-round RT-PCR using HTBI primers. MiXCR, applied by TCRdb to the multiplex PCR reads, yields one record per CDR3 protein. The sample carries about 480,000 distinct CDR3 sequences, approximately 15% recorded once. The chain uses TRBV6-2 or TRBV6-3 and TRBJ1-5; a possible D gene is TRBD1 (6 bases). This receptor was obtained from a woman in her twenties or thirties with Graves' ophthalmopathy. Sequenced input: blood. In DNA, the CDR3 is TGTGCCAGCAGTTATCTACTACGCCGACAGGCTCACGATCAGCCCCAGCATTTT. It specifies CASSYLLRRQAHDQPQHF.